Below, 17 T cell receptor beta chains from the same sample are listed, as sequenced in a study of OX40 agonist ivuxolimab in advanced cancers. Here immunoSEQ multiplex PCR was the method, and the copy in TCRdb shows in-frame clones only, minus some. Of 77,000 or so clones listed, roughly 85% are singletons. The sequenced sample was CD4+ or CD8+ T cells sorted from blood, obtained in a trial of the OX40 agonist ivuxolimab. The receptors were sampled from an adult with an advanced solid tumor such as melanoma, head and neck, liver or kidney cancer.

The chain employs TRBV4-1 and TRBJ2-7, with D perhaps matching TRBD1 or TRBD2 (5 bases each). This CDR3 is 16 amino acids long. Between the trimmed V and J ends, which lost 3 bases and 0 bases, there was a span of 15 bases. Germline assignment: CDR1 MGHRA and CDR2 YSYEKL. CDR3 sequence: CASSHKDGADSYEQYF. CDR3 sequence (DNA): TGCGCCAGCAGCCATAAGGACGGGGCAGACTCCTACGAGCAGTACTTC.

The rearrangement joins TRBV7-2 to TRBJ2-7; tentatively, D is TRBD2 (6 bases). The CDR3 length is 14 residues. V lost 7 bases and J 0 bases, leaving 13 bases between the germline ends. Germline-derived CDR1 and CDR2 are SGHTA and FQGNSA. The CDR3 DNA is TGTGCCAGCAAAGACAGCGGGCGCTCCTACGAGCAGTACTTC. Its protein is CASKDSGRSYEQYF.

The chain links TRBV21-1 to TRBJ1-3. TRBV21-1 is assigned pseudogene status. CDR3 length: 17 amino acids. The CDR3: CASSKALNVPGRNTIYF. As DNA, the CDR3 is TGTGCCAGCAGCAAAGCGCTAAACGTTCCGGGAAGAAACACCATATATTTT.

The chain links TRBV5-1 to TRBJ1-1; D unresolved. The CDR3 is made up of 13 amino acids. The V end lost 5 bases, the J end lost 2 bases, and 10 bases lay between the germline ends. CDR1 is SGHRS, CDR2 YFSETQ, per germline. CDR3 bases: TGCGCCAGCAGAGAGGGATTCAACACTGAAGCTTTCTTT. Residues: CASREGFNTEAFF.

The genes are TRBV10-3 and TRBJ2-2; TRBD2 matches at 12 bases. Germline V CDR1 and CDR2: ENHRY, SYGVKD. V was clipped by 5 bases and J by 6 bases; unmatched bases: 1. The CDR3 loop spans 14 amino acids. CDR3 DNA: TGTGCCATCAGTCGACTAGCGGGAGCCGGGGAGCTGTTTTTT. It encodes CAISRLAGAGELFF.

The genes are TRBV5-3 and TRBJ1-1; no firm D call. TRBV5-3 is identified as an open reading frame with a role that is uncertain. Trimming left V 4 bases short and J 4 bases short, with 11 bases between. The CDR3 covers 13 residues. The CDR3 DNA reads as TGTGCCAGAAGCCTCCGTCTCGGCACTGAAGCTTTCTTT. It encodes CARSLRLGTEAFF.

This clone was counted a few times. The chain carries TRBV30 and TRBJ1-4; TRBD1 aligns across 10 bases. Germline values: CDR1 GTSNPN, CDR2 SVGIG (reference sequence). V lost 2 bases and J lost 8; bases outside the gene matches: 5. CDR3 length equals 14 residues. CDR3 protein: CAWSQGQGGEKLFF. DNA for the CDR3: TGTGCCTGGAGTCAAGGACAGGGGGGGGAAAAACTGTTTTTT.

The CDR3 sequence: CASSQAWAGAFETQYF. The CDR3 DNA reads TGCGCCAGCAGCCAAGCTTGGGCGGGGGCGTTTGAGACCCAGTACTTC. The chain couples TRBV4-3 to TRBJ2-5; D possibly corresponds to TRBD2 (7 bases). Per the germline V gene, CDR1 is LGHNA and CDR2 is YSLEER. The ends were cut back, 1 base at V and 5 bases at J, with 17 bases in the middle. The CDR3 covers 16 residues.

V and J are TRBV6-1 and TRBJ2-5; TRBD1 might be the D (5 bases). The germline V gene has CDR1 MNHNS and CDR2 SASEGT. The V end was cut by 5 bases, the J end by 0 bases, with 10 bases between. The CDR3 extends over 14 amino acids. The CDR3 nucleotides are TGTGCCAGCAGTTTCCGACAGAACCAAGAGACCCAGTACTTC. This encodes CASSFRQNQETQYF.

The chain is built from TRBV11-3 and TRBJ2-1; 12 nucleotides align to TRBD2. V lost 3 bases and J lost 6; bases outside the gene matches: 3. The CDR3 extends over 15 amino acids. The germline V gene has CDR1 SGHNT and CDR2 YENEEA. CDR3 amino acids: CASSFALAGGNEQFF. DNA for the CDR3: TGTGCCAGCAGCTTTGCACTAGCGGGAGGCAATGAGCAGTTCTTC.

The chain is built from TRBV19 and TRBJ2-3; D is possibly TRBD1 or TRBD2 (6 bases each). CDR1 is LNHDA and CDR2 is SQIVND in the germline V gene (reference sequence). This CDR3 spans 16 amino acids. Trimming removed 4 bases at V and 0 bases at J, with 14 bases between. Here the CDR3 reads CASSRGLATSTDTQYF. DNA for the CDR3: TGTGCCAGTAGTAGGGGGCTAGCGACTAGCACAGATACGCAGTATTTT.

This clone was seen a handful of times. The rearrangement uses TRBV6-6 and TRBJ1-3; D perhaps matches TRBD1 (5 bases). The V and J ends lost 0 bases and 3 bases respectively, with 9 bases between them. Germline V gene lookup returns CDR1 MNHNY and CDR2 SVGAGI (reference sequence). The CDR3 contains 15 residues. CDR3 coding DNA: TGTGCCAGCAGTTACTCGGCAGGGAGTGGAAACACCATATATTTT. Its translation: CASSYSAGSGNTIYF.

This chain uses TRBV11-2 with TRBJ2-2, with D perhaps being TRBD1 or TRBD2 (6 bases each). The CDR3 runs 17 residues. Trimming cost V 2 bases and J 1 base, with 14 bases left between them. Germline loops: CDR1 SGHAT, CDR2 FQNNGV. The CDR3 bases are TGTGCCAGCAGCTTAATTGGGGGGCCGTGGAACACCGGGGAGCTGTTTTTT. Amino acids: CASSLIGGPWNTGELFF.

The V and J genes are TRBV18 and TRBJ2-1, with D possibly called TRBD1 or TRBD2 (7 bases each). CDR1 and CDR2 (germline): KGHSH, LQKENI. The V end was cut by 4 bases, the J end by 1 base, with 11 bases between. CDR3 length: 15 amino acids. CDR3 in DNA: TGTGCCAGCTCACGGGAGGGGGCATCCTACAATGAGCAGTTCTTC. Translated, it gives CASSREGASYNEQFF.

Written as DNA, the CDR3 is TGTGCCAGCAGCCCTGGCGAGACCTCGTCAGCTAACTATGGCTACACCTTC. It encodes CASSPGETSSANYGYTF. This chain connects TRBV4-2 to TRBJ1-2; D unclear. Looked up from germline, CDR1 is LGHNA and CDR2 is YNFKEQ. Trimming pared 4 bases from V and 0 bases from J, leaving 18 bases between. The CDR3 sequence is 17 residues long.

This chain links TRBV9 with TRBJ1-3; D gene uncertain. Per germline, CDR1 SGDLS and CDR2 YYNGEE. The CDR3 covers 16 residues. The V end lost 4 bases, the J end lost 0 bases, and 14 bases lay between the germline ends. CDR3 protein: CASSPRTAGSGNTIYF. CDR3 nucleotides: TGTGCCAGCAGCCCGAGGACGGCCGGCTCTGGAAACACCATATATTTT.

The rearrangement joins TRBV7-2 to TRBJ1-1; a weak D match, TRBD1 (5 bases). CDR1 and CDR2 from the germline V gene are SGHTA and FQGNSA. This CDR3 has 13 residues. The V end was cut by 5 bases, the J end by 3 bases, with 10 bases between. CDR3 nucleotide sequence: TGTGCCAGCAGCGCGCGGACACACACTGAAGCTTTCTTT. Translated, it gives CASSARTHTEAFF.